These T cell receptor beta chains were read from a single sample in a study of T cell repertoires in cytomegalovirus infection. MiXCR, applied by TCRdb to the reads, yields one record per CDR3 protein. This table has about 270,000 distinct CDR3 sequences, roughly a fifth appearing once. Antigens for these TCRs are unknown. Sequences were derived from cultured PBMCs, sampled from culture after CMV antigen stimulation. The receptors were sampled from a human donor in good health (CMV status not recorded). Some clones in this sample may be carry-over from other donors' samples. Both conserved end residues are part of each CDR3. D genes are given only for firm matches. Not every row has a clone size; where given, it reads once, few, many or a size class.

v_call,j_call,d_call,clone_size,cdr3_nt,cdr3_aa
TRBV6-2/TRBV6-3,TRBJ2-1,.,many,TGTGCCAGTGGGACGAGGCATGAGCAGTTCTTC,CASGTRHEQFF
TRBV15,TRBJ2-1,TRBD2,few,TGTGCCACCAGCGTAGGGACTAGCGGGAATGAGCAGTTCTTC,CATSVGTSGNEQFF
TRBV12-3/TRBV12-4,TRBJ2-2,TRBD2,.,TGTGCCAGCAGTTTGGCGAGCGGGAGGTTCGGCGGGGAGCTGTTTTTT,CASSLASGRFGGELFF
TRBV7-2,TRBJ1-5,.,many,TGTGCCAGCAGCTTAGCGCCGTGGGGAGACCGGGGCAATCAGCCCCAGCATTTT,CASSLAPWGDRGNQPQHF
TRBV19,TRBJ1-1,.,few,TGTGCCAGTAGTACCCACCAGGTGAACACTGAAGCTTTCTTT,CASSTHQVNTEAFF
TRBV28,TRBJ2-1,.,few,TGTGCCAGCAGTTTCTGGGGAATTGGCACCTACAATGAGCAGTTCTTC,CASSFWGIGTYNEQFF
TRBV12-3/TRBV12-4,TRBJ2-5,.,.,TGTGCCAGCAGTTTGTCTCAGGGGACAGAGACCCAGTACTTC,CASSLSQGTETQYF
TRBV4-1,TRBJ2-7,.,.,TGCGCCAGCAGCCGCGACGCGGGGCCCTGGGTCGAGCAGTACTTC,CASSRDAGPWVEQYF
TRBV4-1,TRBJ2-7,TRBD2,few,TGCGCCAGCAGCCAAGAACTAGCGGGAGGCTCGGTGTCCGAGCAGTACTTC,CASSQELAGGSVSEQYF
TRBV7-9,TRBJ2-1,.,.,TGTGCCAGCAGCTTAGTGAACAATGAGCAGTTCTTC,CASSLVNNEQFF
TRBV6-1,TRBJ1-5,.,.,TGTGCCAGCACCCTTATGTTTGAGAGAGAGCCCCAGCATTTT,CASTLMFEREPQHF
TRBV7-2,TRBJ2-7,TRBD2,many,TGTGCCAGCAGCCGGTGGGGGGGGGACTACGAGCAGTACTTC,CASSRWGGDYEQYF
TRBV12-3/TRBV12-4,TRBJ1-5,.,many,TGTGCCAGCAGTGGGGATGGTCGCAGGGATCAGCCCCAGCATTTT,CASSGDGRRDQPQHF
TRBV20-1,TRBJ1-5,.,once,TGCAGTGCTAGAGATGGTTGGAGCAATCAGCCCCAGCATTTT,CSARDGWSNQPQHF
TRBV7-2,TRBJ2-7,TRBD2,.,TGTGCCAGCAGCTTAGCGCGACTAGCGGTCTACGAGCAGTACTTC,CASSLARLAVYEQYF
TRBV11-2,TRBJ2-2,.,few,TGTGCCAGCAGCCCCCTCAGGTCCGGGGAGCTGTTTTTT,CASSPLRSGELFF
TRBV7-9,TRBJ2-3,TRBD2,many,TGTGCCAGCAGCTTAGACCTAGCGGGGGGGTCAGATACGCAGTATTTT,CASSLDLAGGSDTQYF
TRBV9,TRBJ2-3,.,.,TGTGCCAGCAGCGTAGCGGCAACCACAGATACGCAGTATTTT,CASSVAATTDTQYF
TRBV9,TRBJ1-2,TRBD1,.,TGTGCCAGCAGCGTAGAGGGACAGAACTATGGCTACACCTTC,CASSVEGQNYGYTF
TRBV19,TRBJ1-2,.,.,TGTGCCACCGAGGACAGTTCTAACTATGGCTACACCTTC,CATEDSSNYGYTF
TRBV7-2,TRBJ1-5,.,few,TGTGCCAGCAGCGGACGTCTAGATCAGCCCCAGCATTTT,CASSGRLDQPQHF
TRBV28,TRBJ2-2,.,.,TGTGCCAGCAGTTCTCCGGGCGGCCCAGAGGCCTACACCGGGGAGCTGTTTTTT,CASSSPGGPEAYTGELFF
TRBV7-8,TRBJ2-1,TRBD2,many,TGTGCCAGCAGCTTCTCGACTAGCGCAAGCTCCTACAATGAGCAGTTCTTC,CASSFSTSASSYNEQFF
TRBV6-1,TRBJ2-1,.,many,TGTGCCAGCAGCCCCTCCCAAACCTACAATGAGCAGTTCTTC,CASSPSQTYNEQFF
TRBV20-1,TRBJ2-5,.,once,TGCAGTGCTAGCTACCCGGGCCTAGAGACCCAGTACTTC,CSASYPGLETQYF
TRBV7-2,TRBJ1-5,.,few,TGTGCCAGCAGCTTGACAGCCGATCAGCCCCAGCATTTT,CASSLTADQPQHF
TRBV11-2,TRBJ2-3,.,.,TGTGCCAGCAGCTTAGATCCCAGAGGGGGGAGAACAGATACGCAGTATTTT,CASSLDPRGGRTDTQYF
TRBV2,TRBJ1-1,.,.,TGTGTCGATTCGGCGAACACTGAAGCTTTCTTT,CVDSANTEAFF
TRBV4-1,TRBJ1-5,.,.,TGCGCCAGCAGCCAAGATGCGTCGGACACCCATAGCAATCAGCCCCAGCATTTT,CASSQDASDTHSNQPQHF
TRBV20-1,TRBJ2-2,.,.,TGCAGTGTTGAGGGCCCGCAAGGCGAGCTGTTTTTT,CSVEGPQGELFF
TRBV7-9,TRBJ2-5,.,many,TGTGCCAGCAGCCCGACCAGGAAGAGGGGCCAAGAGACCCAGTACTTC,CASSPTRKRGQETQYF
TRBV30,TRBJ2-1,.,few,TGTGCCTGTAGACCCACTAGGGCCCCCCTTGAGCAGTTCTTC,CACRPTRAPLEQFF
TRBV10-3,TRBJ2-5,.,.,TGTGCCATCAGGCACGGAATTCAAGAGACCCAGTACTTC,CAIRHGIQETQYF
TRBV29-1,TRBJ1-2,TRBD1,.,TGCAGCGTGCTTTCCGGACAGGGGGACTACACCTTC,CSVLSGQGDYTF
TRBV6-5,TRBJ1-1,.,.,TGTGCCAGCAGTCCCTTGATGACAGCCGAAGCTTTCTTT,CASSPLMTAEAFF
TRBV19,TRBJ1-2,.,.,TGTGCCAGTATCCCCAGATCAGACAGTAACTATGGCTACACCTTC,CASIPRSDSNYGYTF
TRBV9,TRBJ1-6,TRBD1,.,TGTGCCAGCAGCGACCGACAGGGAGGTTCACCCCTCCACTTT,CASSDRQGGSPLHF
TRBV11-2,TRBJ2-3,TRBD1,few,TGTGCCAGCACCCAGGGGGTCCTGAGAGGAGATACGCAGTATTTT,CASTQGVLRGDTQYF
TRBV20-1,TRBJ1-2,TRBD1,.,TGCAGTGCTCGTACAGGGGACGGGGACACCTTC,CSARTGDGDTF
TRBV7-8,TRBJ1-5,TRBD1,.,TGTGCCAGCAGCCCGAGGACAGGGGGCGGAGTGGGCAATCAGCCCCAGCATTTT,CASSPRTGGGVGNQPQHF
TRBV20-1,TRBJ1-5,TRBD1,.,TGCAGTGCTAGAGTGGGACAGATCAATCAGCCCCAGCATTTT,CSARVGQINQPQHF
TRBV7-8,TRBJ2-5,.,many,TGTGCCAGCAGCTTCCCCGTGGGTAGGCAGACCCAGTACTTC,CASSFPVGRQTQYF
TRBV27,TRBJ1-5,.,few,TGTGCCAGCCGCCAAGGTGAGCATCAGCCCCAGCATTTT,CASRQGEHQPQHF
TRBV7-2,TRBJ2-5,TRBD2,many,TGTGCCAGCAGCTACGACTTAGCTGGACTAGCGGGAGGGAAAGAGACCCAGTACTTC,CASSYDLAGLAGGKETQYF
TRBV12-3/TRBV12-4,TRBJ2-5,.,many,TGTGCCAGCGCAACCGGGACGGGAGTGTACCAAGAGACCCAGTACTTC,CASATGTGVYQETQYF
TRBV14,TRBJ2-1,TRBD1,.,TGTGCCAGCAGCCCCTGGACAGGGTTGAGCTCCTACAATGAGCAGTTCTTC,CASSPWTGLSSYNEQFF
TRBV7-3,TRBJ2-2,.,few,TGTGCCAGCAGCTTATCCGATACCTCCACCGGGGAGCTGTTTTTT,CASSLSDTSTGELFF
TRBV25-1,TRBJ1-2,.,.,TGTGCCAGCAGGGAGGTCGAAAGCCTACAGGGCGGCTACACCTTC,CASREVESLQGGYTF
TRBV18,TRBJ2-5,TRBD1,few,TGTGCCAGCTCACCGACAGGGGACGGGACCCAGTACTTC,CASSPTGDGTQYF
TRBV5-4,TRBJ2-5,.,.,TGTGCCAGCAGCCTCTCCCAAGGACTGCAAGAGACCCAGTACTTC,CASSLSQGLQETQYF
TRBV5-4,TRBJ2-2,TRBD2,few,TGTGCCAGCAGCTTGTACGGGAGGGCCGGCACCGGGGAGCTGTTTTTT,CASSLYGRAGTGELFF
TRBV7-4,TRBJ2-1,TRBD2,.,TGTGCCAGCAGCGCACCAGGGACTACTGAGCAGTTCTTC,CASSAPGTTEQFF